This is a list of T cell receptor beta chains from one sample in a study of cytomegalovirus exposure and HLA in healthy donors. Repertoires were generated with immunoSEQ multiplex PCR, while TCRdb's copy carries only in-frame clones and drops some. The sample contains roughly 200,000 clones, about 13% of which appear only once. The specimen was PBMCs. The receptors stem from a man in his forties or fifties in good health and CMV-seropositive. Each CDR3 is given without its conserved first and last residue.

v_call	j_call	cdr3_aa
TRBV25-1	TRBJ1-5	ASSGEGQQPQH
TRBV2	TRBJ2-2	ASSATLSEKTGTGELF
TRBV7-2	TRBJ2-3	ASSSAGRAAATQY
TRBV5-1	TRBJ2-6	ASSLGGSSGANVLT
TRBV5-1	TRBJ2-1	ASSLGLAGRKNEQF
TRBV11-3	TRBJ1-2	ASSAQGSGGYT
TRBV25-1	TRBJ2-7	ASSPQGGGSYEQY
TRBV7-2	TRBJ1-4	ASSLDGGRNEKLF
TRBV6-5	TRBJ1-1	ASSRLGGTEAF
TRBV7-6	TRBJ2-3	ASSSRHGADTQY
TRBV10-3	TRBJ2-1	AIRPGLAGGIGTYNEQF
TRBV7-2	TRBJ1-4	ASSQQVATNEKLF
TRBV6-9	TRBJ2-2	ASSFQGLTGELF
TRBV5-4	TRBJ1-1	ASSLPGGRETEAF
TRBV2	TRBJ1-6	ASSEALGQGNSPLH